The clone carrying this T cell receptor beta chain was counted only a few times. What it recognizes is unknown. Methods used by the authors: A classifier of distant metastasis in papillary thyroid cancer was built from CDR3 differences (across clinicopathological groups). TCRdb re-called clones via MiXCR from the PCR reads. In this record, the V and J calls reflect TCRdb's handling and not the investigators' own analysis. The sample includes under 95,000 clones, about 13% of them seen just once. The CDR3 totals 12 residues. V was clipped by 6 bases and J by 5 bases, with 11 bases between them. Thyroid surgery had not been preceded by any treatment in any patient. This sample stems from a study of metastatic and nonmetastatic thyroid tumors. Study context: Repertoires of blood and of tissue (tumor or nodule) from malignant and benign thyroid patients were compared.

Study-level points and caveats: TCR beta diversity was reportedly significantly higher in malignant thyroid tumors than benign nodules, in blood and tumor.

The J gene is TRBJ2-7, the V gene TRBV12-3 or TRBV12-4, with a tentative D call TRBD1 (6 bases). This TCR was sampled from a female donor with papillary thyroid cancer or a benign thyroid nodule (not recorded which). Some clones in this sample may be carry-over from other donors' samples. The specimen sequenced was blood. CDR3 sequence (DNA): TGTGCCAGCAGCCAAACAGGGCACGAGCAGTACTTC. It specifies CASSQTGHEQYF.